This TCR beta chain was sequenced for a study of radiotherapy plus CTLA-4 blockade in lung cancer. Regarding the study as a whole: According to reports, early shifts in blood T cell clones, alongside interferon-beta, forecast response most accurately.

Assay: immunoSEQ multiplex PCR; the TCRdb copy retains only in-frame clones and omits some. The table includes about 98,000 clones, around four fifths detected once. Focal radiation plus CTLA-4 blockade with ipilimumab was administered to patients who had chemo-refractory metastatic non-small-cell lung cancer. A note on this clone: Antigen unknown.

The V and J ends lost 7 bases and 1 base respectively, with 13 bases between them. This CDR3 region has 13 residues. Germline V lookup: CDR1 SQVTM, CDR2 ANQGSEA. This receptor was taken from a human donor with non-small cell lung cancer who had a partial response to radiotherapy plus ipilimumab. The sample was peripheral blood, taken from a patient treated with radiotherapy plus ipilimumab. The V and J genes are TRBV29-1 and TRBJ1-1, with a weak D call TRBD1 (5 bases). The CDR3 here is CSARTRSNTEAFF. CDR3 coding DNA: TGCAGCGCCCGGACAAGATCGAACACTGAAGCTTTCTTT.